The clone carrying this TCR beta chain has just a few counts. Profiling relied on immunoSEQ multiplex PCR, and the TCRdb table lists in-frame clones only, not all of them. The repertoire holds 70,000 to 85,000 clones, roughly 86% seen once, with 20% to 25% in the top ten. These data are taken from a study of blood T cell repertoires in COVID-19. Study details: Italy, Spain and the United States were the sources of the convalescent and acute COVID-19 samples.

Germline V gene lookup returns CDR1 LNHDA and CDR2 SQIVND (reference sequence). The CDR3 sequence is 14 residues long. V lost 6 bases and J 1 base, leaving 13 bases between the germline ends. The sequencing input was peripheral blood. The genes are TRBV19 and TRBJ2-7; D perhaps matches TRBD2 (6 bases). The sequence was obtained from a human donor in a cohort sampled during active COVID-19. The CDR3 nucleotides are TGTGCCAGTAGAGGGACTGGGGGATCCTACGAGCAGTACTTC. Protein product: CASRGTGGSYEQYF.